These T cell receptor beta chains were read from a single sample in a study of T cells in localized non-small cell lung cancer. Sequencing was performed with immunoSEQ multiplex PCR; in TCRdb, only in-frame clones are kept and a portion is missing. The table records roughly 50,000 clones, approximately 90% of them present only once. Here the sequenced sample was peripheral blood, taken before any cancer treatment. The receptor source for this set is a man between 40 and 70 years old with stage I lung adenocarcinoma. CDR3s include the opening cysteine and the closing phenylalanine or tryptophan. Fields, in order: V gene, CDR3 protein.

v_call: TRBV6-5; cdr3_aa: CASSYQDYGYTF
v_call: TRBV7-3; cdr3_aa: CASSLGYGPGNTIYF
v_call: TRBV10-3; cdr3_aa: CAIRREGRGNEQFF
v_call: TRBV5-1; cdr3_aa: CASSPAAGNYGYTF
v_call: TRBV21-1; cdr3_aa: CASSNRDRSNQPQHF
v_call: TRBV5-1; cdr3_aa: CASSLTSGGNEQFF
v_call: TRBV7-9; cdr3_aa: CASRPGPILAESSYNEQFF
v_call: TRBV27; cdr3_aa: CASSLLGLAGSYEQYF
v_call: TRBV4-2; cdr3_aa: CASSQDPSQGVYGYTF
v_call: TRBV7-2; cdr3_aa: CASSLRTGVGVNQPQHF
v_call: TRBV18; cdr3_aa: CASSPPDGVVGYTF
v_call: TRBV6-5; cdr3_aa: CASSSGLAGVYNEQFF
v_call: TRBV2; cdr3_aa: CASSKSGSPQETQYF
v_call: TRBV7-8; cdr3_aa: CASSPGGGTYNEQFF
v_call: TRBV7-3; cdr3_aa: CASSLYVGAEETQYF
v_call: TRBV10-3; cdr3_aa: CAIGRGHEQYF
v_call: TRBV27; cdr3_aa: CASRGGWENEQFF
v_call: TRBV9; cdr3_aa: CASSQDSSYEQYF
v_call: TRBV29-1; cdr3_aa: CSVVDGQVYEQYF
v_call: TRBV5-6; cdr3_aa: CASSFRTGVSSYEQYF
v_call: TRBV7-2; cdr3_aa: CASSSLGLGYEQYF
v_call: TRBV18; cdr3_aa: CASSPRTGNNSPLHF
v_call: TRBV4-1; cdr3_aa: CASSQEGGRTGELFF
v_call: TRBV11-2; cdr3_aa: CASSLTIGLGETQYF
v_call: TRBV28; cdr3_aa: CASSLAGLGNQPQHF
v_call: TRBV9; cdr3_aa: CASSGHTGARAEAFF
v_call: TRBV7-9; cdr3_aa: CASSRSTGTSREDEQFF
v_call: TRBV5-1; cdr3_aa: CASSTGTGRETQYF
v_call: TRBV6-6; cdr3_aa: CASSYSGGTSGYTF
v_call: TRBV29-1; cdr3_aa: CSVDKRQGQNYEQYF
v_call: TRBV10-1; cdr3_aa: CASSESDGPGETQYF